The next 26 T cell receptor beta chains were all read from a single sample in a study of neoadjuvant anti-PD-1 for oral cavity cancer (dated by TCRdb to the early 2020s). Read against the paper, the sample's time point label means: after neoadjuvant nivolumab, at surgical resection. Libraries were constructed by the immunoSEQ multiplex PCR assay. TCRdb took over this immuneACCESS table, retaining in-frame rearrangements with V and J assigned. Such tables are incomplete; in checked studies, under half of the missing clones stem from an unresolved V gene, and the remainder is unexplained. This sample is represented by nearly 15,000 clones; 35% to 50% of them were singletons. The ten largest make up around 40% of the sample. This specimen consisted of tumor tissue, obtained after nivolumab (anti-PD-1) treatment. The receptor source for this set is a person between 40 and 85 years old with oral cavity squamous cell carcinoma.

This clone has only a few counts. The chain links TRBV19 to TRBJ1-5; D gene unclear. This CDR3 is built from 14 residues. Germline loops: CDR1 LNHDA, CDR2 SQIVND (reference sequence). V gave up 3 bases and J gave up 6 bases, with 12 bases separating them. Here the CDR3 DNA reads TGTGCCAGTAGTATCCCAGGATCTCTTCAGCCCCAGCATTTT. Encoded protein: CASSIPGSLQPQHF.

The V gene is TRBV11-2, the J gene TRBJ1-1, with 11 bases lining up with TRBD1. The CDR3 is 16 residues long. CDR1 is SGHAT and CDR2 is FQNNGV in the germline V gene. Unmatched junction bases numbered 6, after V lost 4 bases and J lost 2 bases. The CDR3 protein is CASSYGQGAFNTEAFF. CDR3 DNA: TGTGCCAGCAGCTACGGACAGGGGGCGTTCAACACTGAAGCTTTCTTT.

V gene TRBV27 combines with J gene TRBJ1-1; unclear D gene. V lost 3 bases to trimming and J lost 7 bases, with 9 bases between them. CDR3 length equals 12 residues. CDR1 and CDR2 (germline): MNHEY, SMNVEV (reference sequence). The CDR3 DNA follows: TGTGCCAGCAGTTTTGCGGGCCGTGAAGCTTTCTTT. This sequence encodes CASSFAGREAFF.

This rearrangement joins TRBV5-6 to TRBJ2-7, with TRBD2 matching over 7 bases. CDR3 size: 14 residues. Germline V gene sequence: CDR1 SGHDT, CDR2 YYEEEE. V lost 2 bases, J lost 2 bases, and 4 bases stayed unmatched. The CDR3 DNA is TGTGCCAGCAGCTTCAGTGGGGGGGCCTACGAGCAGTACTTC. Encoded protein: CASSFSGGAYEQYF.

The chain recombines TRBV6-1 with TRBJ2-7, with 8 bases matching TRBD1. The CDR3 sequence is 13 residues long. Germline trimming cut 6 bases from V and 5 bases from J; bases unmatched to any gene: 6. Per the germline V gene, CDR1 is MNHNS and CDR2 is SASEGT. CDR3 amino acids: CASRYGQGHEQYF. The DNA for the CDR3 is TGTGCCAGCAGGTATGGACAGGGCCACGAGCAGTACTTC.

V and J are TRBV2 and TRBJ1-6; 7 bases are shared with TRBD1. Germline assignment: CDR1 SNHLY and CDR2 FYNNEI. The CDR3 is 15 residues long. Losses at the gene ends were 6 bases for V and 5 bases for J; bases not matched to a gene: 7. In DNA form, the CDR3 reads TGTGCCAGCAGACCCCGACAGGGAGATAATTCACCCCTCCACTTT. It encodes CASRPRQGDNSPLHF.

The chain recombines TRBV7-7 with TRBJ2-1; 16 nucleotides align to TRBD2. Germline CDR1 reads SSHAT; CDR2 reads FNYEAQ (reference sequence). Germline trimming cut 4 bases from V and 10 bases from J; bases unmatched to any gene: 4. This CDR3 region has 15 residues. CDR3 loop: CASSSGLAGGEEQFF. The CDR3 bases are TGTGCCAGCAGCTCGGGACTAGCGGGGGGGGAAGAGCAGTTCTTC.

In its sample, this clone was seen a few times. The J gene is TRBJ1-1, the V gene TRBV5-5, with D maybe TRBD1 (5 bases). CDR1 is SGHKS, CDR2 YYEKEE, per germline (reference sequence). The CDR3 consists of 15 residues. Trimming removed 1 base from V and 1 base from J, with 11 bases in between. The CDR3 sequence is CASSLSRQQNTEAFF. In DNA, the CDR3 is TGTGCCAGCAGCTTGTCGCGACAGCAGAACACTGAAGCTTTCTTT.

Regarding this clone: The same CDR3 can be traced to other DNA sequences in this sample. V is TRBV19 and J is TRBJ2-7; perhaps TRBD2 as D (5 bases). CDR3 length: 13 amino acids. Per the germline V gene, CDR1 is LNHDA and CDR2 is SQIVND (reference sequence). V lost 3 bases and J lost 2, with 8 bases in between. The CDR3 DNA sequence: TGTGCCAGTAGTATTGGGAGAACCTACGAGCAGTACTTC. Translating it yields CASSIGRTYEQYF.

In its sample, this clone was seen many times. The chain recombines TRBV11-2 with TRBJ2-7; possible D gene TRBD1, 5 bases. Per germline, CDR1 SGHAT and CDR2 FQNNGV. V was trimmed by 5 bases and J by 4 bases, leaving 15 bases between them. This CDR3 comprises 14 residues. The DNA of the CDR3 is TGTGCCAGCAGCCCCCGGGCAGGGCTATACGAGCAGTACTTC. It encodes CASSPRAGLYEQYF. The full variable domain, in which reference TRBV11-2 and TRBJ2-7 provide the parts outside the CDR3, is EAGVAQSPRYKIIEKRQSVAFWCNPISGHATLYWYQQILGQGPKLLIQFQNNGVVDDSQLPKDRFSAERLKGVDSTLKIQPAKLEDSAVYLCASSPRAGLYEQYFGPGTRLTVT.

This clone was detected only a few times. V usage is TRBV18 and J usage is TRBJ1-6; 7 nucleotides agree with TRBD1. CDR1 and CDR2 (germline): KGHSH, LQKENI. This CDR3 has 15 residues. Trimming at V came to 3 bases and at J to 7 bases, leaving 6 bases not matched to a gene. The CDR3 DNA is TGTGCCAGCTCACCCCCGGGACAGCTAAATTCACCCCTCCACTTT. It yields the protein CASSPPGQLNSPLHF. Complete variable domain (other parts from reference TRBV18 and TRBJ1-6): NAGVMQNPRHLVRRRGQEARLRCSPMKGHSHVYWYRQLPEEGLKFMVYLQKENIIDESGMPKERFSAEFPKEGPSILRIQQVVRGDSAAYFCASSPPGQLNSPLHFGNGTRLTVT.

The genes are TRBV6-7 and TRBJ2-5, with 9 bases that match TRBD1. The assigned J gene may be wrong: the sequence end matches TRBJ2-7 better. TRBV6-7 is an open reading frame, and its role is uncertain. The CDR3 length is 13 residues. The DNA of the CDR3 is TGTGCCAGCAACGGACAGGGGCGGAACGAGCAGTACTTC. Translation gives CASNGQGRNEQYF.

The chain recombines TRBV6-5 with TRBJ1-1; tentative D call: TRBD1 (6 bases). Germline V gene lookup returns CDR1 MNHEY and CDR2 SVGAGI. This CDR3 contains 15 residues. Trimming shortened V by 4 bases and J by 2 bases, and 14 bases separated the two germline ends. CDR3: CASSSTPGVNTEAFF. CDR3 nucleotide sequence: TGTGCCAGCAGTTCCACCCCAGGGGTTAACACTGAAGCTTTCTTT.

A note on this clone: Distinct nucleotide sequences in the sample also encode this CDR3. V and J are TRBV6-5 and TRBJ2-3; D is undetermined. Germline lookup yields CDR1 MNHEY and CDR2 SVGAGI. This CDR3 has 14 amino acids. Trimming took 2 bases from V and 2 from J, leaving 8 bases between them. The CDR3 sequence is CASSYDKPTDTQYF. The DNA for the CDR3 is TGTGCCAGCAGTTACGACAAGCCCACAGATACGCAGTATTTT.

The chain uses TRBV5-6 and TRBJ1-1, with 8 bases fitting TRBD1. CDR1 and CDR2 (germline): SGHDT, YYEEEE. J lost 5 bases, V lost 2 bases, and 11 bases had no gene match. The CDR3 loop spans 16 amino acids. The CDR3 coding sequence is TGTGCCAGCAGCTTATGGGACAGGCCCAGCGGTACTGAAGCTTTCTTT. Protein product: CASSLWDRPSGTEAFF.

The CDR3 is CASSQDGIGREQYF. Written as DNA, the CDR3 is TGTGCCAGCAGCCAGGACGGAATAGGTCGCGAGCAGTACTTC. The chain recombines TRBV11-3 with TRBJ2-7; D remains ambiguous. From germline, CDR1 is SGHNT and CDR2 YENEEA. The V and J ends lost 5 bases and 6 bases respectively, with 17 bases between them. The CDR3 length is 14 residues.

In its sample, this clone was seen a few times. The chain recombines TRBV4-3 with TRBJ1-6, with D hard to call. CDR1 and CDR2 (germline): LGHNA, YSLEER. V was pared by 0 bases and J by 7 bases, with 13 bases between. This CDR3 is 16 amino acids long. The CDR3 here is CASSQESGAPNSPLHF. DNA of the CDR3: TGCGCCAGCAGCCAAGAGAGCGGCGCACCAAATTCACCCCTCCACTTT.

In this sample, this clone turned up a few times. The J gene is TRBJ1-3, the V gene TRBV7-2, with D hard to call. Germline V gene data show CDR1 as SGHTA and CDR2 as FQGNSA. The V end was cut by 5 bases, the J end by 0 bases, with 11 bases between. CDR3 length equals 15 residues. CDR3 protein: CASSHNLGSGNTIYF. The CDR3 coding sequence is TGTGCCAGCAGCCATAATCTGGGCTCTGGAAACACCATATATTTT.

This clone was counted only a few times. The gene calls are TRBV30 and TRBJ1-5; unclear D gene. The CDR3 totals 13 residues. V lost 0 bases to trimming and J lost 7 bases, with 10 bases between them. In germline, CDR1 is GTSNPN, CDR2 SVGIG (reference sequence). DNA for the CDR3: TGTGCCTGGAGTGTCTCTCTCCCCCAGCCCCAGCATTTT. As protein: CAWSVSLPQPQHF.

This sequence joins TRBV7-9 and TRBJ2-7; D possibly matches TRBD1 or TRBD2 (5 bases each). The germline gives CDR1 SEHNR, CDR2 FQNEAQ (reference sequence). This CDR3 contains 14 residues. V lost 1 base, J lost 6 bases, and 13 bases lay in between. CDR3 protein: CASSLDMGRGEQYF. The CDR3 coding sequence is TGTGCCAGCAGCTTAGATATGGGACGGGGCGAGCAGTACTTC.

This CDR3 reads CASSSSGTDGNTIYF. CDR3 sequence (DNA): TGTGCCAGCAGCTCATCCGGGACTGACGGAAACACCATATATTTT. The chain combines TRBV6-6 with TRBJ1-3; a possible D gene is TRBD1 (5 bases). Germline assignment: CDR1 MNHNY and CDR2 SVGAGI (reference sequence). This CDR3 region has 15 residues. V was trimmed by 6 bases and J by 4 bases, leaving 16 bases between them.

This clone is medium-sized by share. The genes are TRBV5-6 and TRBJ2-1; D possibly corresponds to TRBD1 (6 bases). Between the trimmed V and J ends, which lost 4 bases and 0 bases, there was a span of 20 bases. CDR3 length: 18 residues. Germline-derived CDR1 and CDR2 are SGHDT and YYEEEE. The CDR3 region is CASSPYLRQASSYNEQFF. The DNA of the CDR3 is TGTGCCAGCAGCCCATACCTGCGACAGGCGAGCTCCTACAATGAGCAGTTCTTC.

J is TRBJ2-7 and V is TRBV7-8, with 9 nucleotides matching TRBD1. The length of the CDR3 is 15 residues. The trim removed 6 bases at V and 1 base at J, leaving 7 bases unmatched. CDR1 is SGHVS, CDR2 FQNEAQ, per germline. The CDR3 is CASRQTGGRSYEQYF. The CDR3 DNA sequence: TGTGCCAGCAGACAAACAGGGGGCAGATCCTACGAGCAGTACTTC.

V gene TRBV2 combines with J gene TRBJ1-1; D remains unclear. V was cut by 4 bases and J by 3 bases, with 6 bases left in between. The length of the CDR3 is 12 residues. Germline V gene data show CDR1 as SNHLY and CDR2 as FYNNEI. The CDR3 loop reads CASSGADTEAFF. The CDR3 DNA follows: TGTGCCAGCAGTGGGGCCGACACTGAAGCTTTCTTT.

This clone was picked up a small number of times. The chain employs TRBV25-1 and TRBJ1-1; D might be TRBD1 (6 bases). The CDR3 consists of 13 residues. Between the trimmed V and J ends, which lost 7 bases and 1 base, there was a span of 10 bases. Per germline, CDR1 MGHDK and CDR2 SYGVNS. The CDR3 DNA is TGTGCCAGCATGGGCAGGGGGAACACTGAAGCTTTCTTT. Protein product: CASMGRGNTEAFF.

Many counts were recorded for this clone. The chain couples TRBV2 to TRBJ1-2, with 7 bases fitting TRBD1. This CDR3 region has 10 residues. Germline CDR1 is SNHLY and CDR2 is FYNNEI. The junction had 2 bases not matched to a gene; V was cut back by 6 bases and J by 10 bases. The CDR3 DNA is TGTGCCAGCAGGGGACAGTTCTACACCTTC. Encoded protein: CASRGQFYTF. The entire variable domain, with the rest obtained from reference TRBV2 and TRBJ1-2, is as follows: EPEVTQTPSHQVTQMGQEVILRCVPISNHLYFYWYRQILGQKVEFLVSFYNNEISEKSEIFDDQFSVERPDGSNFTLKIRSTKLEDSAMYFCASRGQFYTFGSGTRLTVV.